The T cell receptor (beta chain) under discussion was sequenced for a study of T cell responses to AZD1222 COVID-19 vaccine. This clone was counted a few times. No antigen is known for it. Broader study findings: In a largely white British group with more females than males, clonal diversity was possibly underestimated. At 160-218 and 743-854, vaccine-associated CD4 TCRs were dominant, and they spanned spike. Seropositivity was recorded at baseline in only 5 or 6 AZD1222 recipients. Nearly half of spike-specific TCRs reportedly go after variant regions that carry no mutations.

The assay was immunoSEQ multiplex PCR, and TCRdb's table has in-frame clones only and misses some. This table has 130,000 to 150,000 clones, around 86% appearing once. Trimming pared 3 bases from V and 2 bases from J, leaving 10 bases between. CDR1 and CDR2 from the germline V gene are KGHSH and LQKENI. The CDR3 is made up of 15 amino acids. The TCR comes from an adult in good health. The chain combines TRBV18 with TRBJ2-2; D may correspond to TRBD1 or TRBD2 (5 bases each). Material: peripheral blood, obtained on day 0 of MenACWY control vaccination. Here the CDR3 DNA reads TGTGCCAGCTCACCGTCGGGGCATAACACCGGGGAGCTGTTTTTT. Translated: CASSPSGHNTGELFF. Based on the CDR3 plus reference TRBV18 and TRBJ2-2, the full variable domain is NAGVMQNPRHLVRRRGQEARLRCSPMKGHSHVYWYRQLPEEGLKFMVYLQKENIIDESGMPKERFSAEFPKEGPSILRIQQVVRGDSAAYFCASSPSGHNTGELFFGEGSRLTVL.